This is a list of T cell receptor beta chains from one sample in a study of radiation and T cells in renal cell carcinoma. Clones were read by immunoSEQ multiplex PCR, and TCRdb kept only the in-frame ones, dropping some. The profile shows over 15,000 clones, roughly 54% of them singletons. This sample comprised tumor tissue, obtained from a patient whose treatment included radiotherapy and nephrectomy. The receptors were gathered from a man aged 45-65 years with renal cell carcinoma. CDR3s include the opening cysteine and the closing phenylalanine or tryptophan. The D gene is left open where the match is weak. Clone sizes are given selectively: once, few, many, or a class where the clone is expanded.

>TRBD1|TRBJ1-4|TRBV5-1|-
TGCGCCAGCAGCGTAGACCCAGGGGGCGGGAATGAAAAACTGTTTTTT
CASSVDPGGGNEKLFF
>TRBD1|TRBJ2-2|TRBV29-1|few
TGCAGCGTTCTTCAGGGGGCGGCCGGGGAGCTGTTTTTT
CSVLQGAAGELFF
>-|TRBJ1-1|TRBV7-2|-
TGTGCCAGCAGCTTAGCGAGGGGTGACACTGAAGCTTTCTTT
CASSLARGDTEAFF
>-|TRBJ1-2|TRBV18|few
TGTGCCAGCTCACCCGACCGGAATGACTACACCTTC
CASSPDRNDYTF
>TRBD2|TRBJ2-4|TRBV2|few
TGTGCCAGCAGCTTACCGGGACTAGCGGATAACAGAGCCAAAAACATTCAGTACTTC
CASSLPGLADNRAKNIQYF
>-|TRBJ1-5|TRBV2|-
TGTGCCAGCAGTGAAAGGTTTGGGGGCCGACAGCCCCAGCATTTT
CASSERFGGRQPQHF
>TRBD2|TRBJ2-3|TRBV19|few
TGTGCCAGTAAGAGGGAGGGCCTCACAGATACGCAGTATTTT
CASKREGLTDTQYF
>-|TRBJ2-1|TRBV2|few
TGTGCCAGCAGTGCCCTGGGTAGCGGATACAATGAGCAGTTCTTC
CASSALGSGYNEQFF
>TRBD2|TRBJ2-3|TRBV5-1|-
TGCGCCAGCAGCTTGGTTTCGCGGGAGCCCCGCACAGATACGCAGTATTTT
CASSLVSREPRTDTQYF
>-|TRBJ2-3|TRBV18|medium-sized
TGTGCCAGCTCAGGGGTGGAAGGGAGCTCGGATACGCAGTATTTT
CASSGVEGSSDTQYF
>TRBD1|TRBJ1-2|TRBV6-1|once
TGTGCCAGTAGGGACAGGTGGAACGATGGCTACACCTTC
CASRDRWNDGYTF
>TRBD1|TRBJ2-5|TRBV2|-
TGTGCCAGCAGTGCCCGTGGACAGGGTGGGGAGACCCAGTACTTC
CASSARGQGGETQYF
>-|TRBJ1-5|TRBV6-6|-
TGTGCCAGCAGTTACTCCCTCGATCAGCCCCAGCATTTT
CASSYSLDQPQHF
>-|TRBJ1-6|TRBV2|many
TGTGCCAGCGTACCCCGGGACTTTTATAATTCACCCCTCCACTTT
CASVPRDFYNSPLHF
>TRBD1|TRBJ2-7|TRBV4-1|-
TGCGCCAGCAGCCAAGTGACAGGGGGCGTCTACGAGCAGTACTTC
CASSQVTGGVYEQYF
>TRBD1|TRBJ2-7|TRBV29-1|-
TGCAGCGCCCGCCGGGACAGGAGTCCCGAGCAGTACTTC
CSARRDRSPEQYF
>TRBD2|TRBJ2-5|TRBV5-1|-
TGCGCCAGCAGCTCTAGCGGGGGCCCTCAAGAGACCCAGTACTTC
CASSSSGGPQETQYF
>-|TRBJ2-3|TRBV2|-
TGTGCCAGCGGGTATAGCACAGATACGCAGTATTTT
CASGYSTDTQYF
>-|TRBJ2-6|TRBV4-3|-
TGCGCCAGCAGCCAAGATCACAGCTCTGGGGCCAACGTCCTGACTTTC
CASSQDHSSGANVLTF
>TRBD1|TRBJ1-4|TRBV30|many
TGTGCCTATCAACAGGGGCCAGGAGAAAAACTGTTTTTT
CAYQQGPGEKLFF
>TRBD1|TRBJ1-3|TRBV2|-
TGTGCCAGCAGCACCGGGACAGACAACACCATATATTTT
CASSTGTDNTIYF
>TRBD2|TRBJ2-3|TRBV4-3|-
TGCGCCAGCAGCCAAGAGGAGCGGGGGGGCCTGAATACGCAGTATTTT
CASSQEERGGLNTQYF
>-|TRBJ2-5|TRBV9|-
TGTGCCAGCAGCGTAGCCGCCGACAGTCCTGTACAGACCCAGTACTTC
CASSVAADSPVQTQYF
>TRBD1|TRBJ1-3|TRBV19|-
TGTGCCAGTAGAGCCTCCGGGACAGGGGCAGGAAACACCATATATTTT
CASRASGTGAGNTIYF
>-|TRBJ2-2|TRBV2|-
TGTGCCAGCAAAGGAGATGGCAGGGCCCCCGGGGAGCTGTTTTTT
CASKGDGRAPGELFF
>-|TRBJ1-1|TRBV14|-
TGTGCCGCGAAGGGGCCGGGAGATGAAGCTTTCTTT
CAAKGPGDEAFF
>TRBD1|TRBJ2-2|TRBV27|-
TGTGCCAGCAGTTTGTTAGGGGGCTCCGGGGAGCTGTTTTTT
CASSLLGGSGELFF
>TRBD1|TRBJ1-5|TRBV6-6|-
TGTGCCAGCAGTTACCCCAACAGGGGGCACCAGCCCCAGCATTTT
CASSYPNRGHQPQHF
>-|TRBJ2-1|TRBV2|-
TGTGCCAGCAGAGCACAGTTGCAGGGAGATGAGCAGTTCTTC
CASRAQLQGDEQFF
>-|TRBJ2-1|TRBV11-3|few
TGTGCCAGCAGCTTAGATCCTAGTAGTGAGCGGTTCTTC
CASSLDPSSERFF
>TRBD1|TRBJ1-3|TRBV5-1|-
TGCGCCAGCAGCCCCCAGGGGGTGAGGGGAAACACCATATATTTT
CASSPQGVRGNTIYF
>-|TRBJ2-3|TRBV4-3|-
TGCGCCAGCAGCCCCCAACCAGGGGAAGATACGCAGTATTTT
CASSPQPGEDTQYF
>TRBD1|TRBJ2-7|TRBV11-2|-
TGTGCCAGCAGCTTAGATCCCCGACAGGGGGCCCTCTTTGAGCAGTACTTC
CASSLDPRQGALFEQYF
>TRBD2|TRBJ2-3|TRBV7-2|-
TGTGCCAGCAGCCGGACTAGCGGGATCACAGATACGCAGTATTTT
CASSRTSGITDTQYF